This TCR beta chain derives from a study of T cell changes during pregnancy in multiple sclerosis. The assay was immunoSEQ multiplex PCR, and TCRdb's table has in-frame clones only and misses some. In the table there are 70,000 or so clones, approximately 91% of which are singletons. The germline gives CDR1 SGHAT, CDR2 FQDESV (reference sequence). Trimming pared 3 bases from V and 6 bases from J, leaving 13 bases between. The length of the CDR3 is 14 residues. The sequencing used peripheral blood, collected in the third trimester of pregnancy. The chain recombines TRBV11-1 with TRBJ2-3; perhaps TRBD2 as D (6 bases). The clonotype originates from a female donor with multiple sclerosis, enrolled in a pregnancy study. The CDR3: CASSFSSAGDTQYF. CDR3 sequence (DNA): TGTGCCAGCAGCTTTTCTAGCGCCGGGGATACGCAGTATTTT. The full variable domain, in which reference TRBV11-1 and TRBJ2-3 provide the parts outside the CDR3, is EAEVAQSPRYKITEKSQAVAFWCDPISGHATLYWYRQILGQGPELLVQFQDESVVDDSQLPKDRFSAERLKGVDSTLKIQPAELGDSAMYLCASSFSSAGDTQYFGPGTRLTVL.